Below, 27 T cell receptor beta chains from the same sample are listed, as sequenced in a study of T-cell reconstitution after alpha-beta-depleted transplantation in children. Unique molecular identifiers tagged the TCRbeta library. A single record per CDR3 protein comes from TCRdb applying MiXCR to the PCR reads. The table has about 250,000 distinct CDR3 sequences, roughly a quarter seen once. The sequences come from PBMCs, mostly from graft donor cells, collected 360 days after TCRalphabeta/CD19-depleted stem cell transplant. These receptors were collected from a female patient aged 2 to 10 who had a stem cell transplant for congenital amegakaryocytic thrombocytopenia, so the T cells may come from the graft donor.

CDR3 loop: CASQGSRARNTIYF. In DNA form, the CDR3 reads TGTGCCAGCCAGGGATCCCGGGCGAGAAACACCATATATTTT. The rearrangement joins TRBV6-2 or TRBV6-3 to TRBJ1-3, with a tentative D call TRBD1 (5 bases). V lost 8 bases, J lost 5 bases, and 16 bases lay in between. Germline V CDR1 and CDR2: MNHEY, SVGEGT. This CDR3 spans 14 amino acids.

J is TRBJ1-6 and V is TRBV28, with D perhaps TRBD1 (6 bases). This CDR3 contains 15 residues. Trimming took 3 bases from V and 8 from J, leaving 14 bases between them. Germline CDR1 reads MDHEN; CDR2 reads SYDVKM. Here the CDR3 reads CASSFNLKGDSPLHF. In DNA, the CDR3 is TGTGCCAGCAGTTTTAATTTGAAGGGGGATTCACCCCTCCACTTT.

This clonotype appeared a few times. V gene TRBV3-1 combines with J gene TRBJ1-1; no definite D call. Germline V gives CDR1 LGHDT, CDR2 YNNKEL (reference sequence). The CDR3 has 15 residues. The V and J ends lost 1 base and 3 bases respectively, with 12 bases between them. The chain's CDR3 is CASSQVLSGDTEAFF. In nucleotides, the CDR3 is TGTGCCAGCAGCCAAGTCCTATCCGGGGACACTGAAGCTTTCTTT. The entire variable domain, with the rest obtained from reference TRBV3-1 and TRBJ1-1, is as follows: DTAVSQTPKYLVTQMGNDKSIKCEQNLGHDTMYWYKQDSKKFLKIMFSYNNKELIINETVPNRFSPKSPDKAHLNLHINSLELGDSAVYFCASSQVLSGDTEAFFGQGTRLTVV.

The table lists this clonotype with a few counts. This rearrangement joins TRBV3-1 to TRBJ2-2; D is possibly TRBD1 (6 bases). This CDR3 comprises 14 residues. The V gene's germline CDR1 is LGHDT and CDR2 YNNKEL (reference sequence). The V end was cut by 5 bases, the J end by 5 bases, with 12 bases between. The CDR3 is CASSYRAVTGELFF. DNA for the CDR3: TGTGCCAGCAGCTACAGGGCGGTTACCGGGGAGCTGTTTTTT.

This clonotype occurred many times. The rearrangement links TRBV7-3 to TRBJ2-1; the match to TRBD2 covers 7 bases. In germline, CDR1 is SGHTA, CDR2 FQGTGA. Germline trimming cut 0 bases from V and 9 bases from J; bases unmatched to any gene: 11. This CDR3 region has 16 residues. Here the CDR3 DNA reads TGTGCCAGCAGCTTAACCCCGGGGAGGGCCAAGTTTGAGCAGTTCTTC. Protein sequence: CASSLTPGRAKFEQFF.

The chain recombines TRBV5-1 with TRBJ2-7; D might be TRBD1 (5 bases). V dropped 0 bases and J dropped 7 bases, with 14 bases sitting between them. The CDR3 contains 14 residues. Germline CDR1 SGHRS, CDR2 YFSETQ. The CDR3, as DNA: TGCGCCAGCAGCTTGGGACAGAACTACGTGGAGCAGTACTTC. Amino acids: CASSLGQNYVEQYF.

The rearrangement uses TRBV5-1 and TRBJ2-1; 7 positions match TRBD1. CDR1 is SGHRS, CDR2 YFSETQ, per germline. Trimming at V came to 4 bases and at J to 4 bases, leaving 5 bases not matched to a gene. The CDR3 sequence is 14 residues long. The CDR3 DNA follows: TGCGCCAGCAGCCCGAAGGACAGGTACAATGAGCAGTTCTTC. Its protein product is CASSPKDRYNEQFF.

The chain is built from TRBV18 and TRBJ1-2; unclear D gene. The CDR3 sequence is 18 residues long. Germline V lookup: CDR1 KGHSH, CDR2 LQKENI. Between the trimmed V and J ends, which lost 0 bases and 2 bases, there was a span of 19 bases. This CDR3 reads CASSPPKATTALNYGYTF. The CDR3 coding sequence is TGTGCCAGCTCACCACCCAAAGCAACAACAGCTTTAAACTATGGCTACACCTTC.

The chain uses TRBV12-3 or TRBV12-4 and TRBJ1-1; TRBD1 might be the D (5 bases). The ends were cut back, 3 bases at V and 11 bases at J, with 13 bases in the middle. This CDR3 contains 12 residues. The CDR3 spells CASSFGRGWAFF. The CDR3 bases are TGTGCCAGCAGTTTTGGAAGGGGCTGGGCTTTCTTT.

This clonotype has more than one count but fewer than ten. This chain joins TRBV28 and TRBJ2-7, with a weak D call TRBD1 (6 bases). Germline CDR1 is MDHEN and CDR2 is SYDVKM. The CDR3 sequence is 11 residues long. V was pared by 5 bases and J by 11 bases, with 13 bases between. CDR3 bases: TGTGCCAGCAGTACGAGAGAGGGGGAGTACTTC. Translated: CASSTREGEYF.

This clonotype was recorded a few times. J is TRBJ1-1 and V is TRBV12-3 or TRBV12-4; D gene uncertain. Trimming shortened V by 5 bases and J by 1 base, and 8 bases separated the two germline ends. The CDR3 loop spans 13 amino acids. This CDR3 is CASSPDGNTEAFF. The CDR3 DNA follows: TGTGCCAGCAGTCCCGACGGGAACACTGAAGCTTTCTTT.

This clonotype appeared many times. V gene TRBV29-1 combines with J gene TRBJ2-3; TRBD2 matches 8 bases. Germline V lookup: CDR1 SQVTM, CDR2 ANQGSEA. With 6 bases clipped from V and 3 bases from J, the junction kept 8 bases outside the gene matches. CDR3 length equals 14 residues. CDR3 sequence reads: CSVWPREETDTQYF. CDR3 DNA: TGCAGCGTCTGGCCGCGGGAGGAGACAGATACGCAGTATTTT.

The chain joins TRBV6-2 or TRBV6-3 to TRBJ2-5; D not resolved. The CDR3 has 18 amino acids. V lost 6 bases, J lost 5 bases, and 28 bases lay in between. Germline V gives CDR1 MNHEY, CDR2 SVGEGT. CDR3 residues: CASSSNHNTATQAETQYF. CDR3 DNA sequence: TGTGCCAGCAGCTCCAACCATAATACAGCTACCCAAGCGGAGACCCAGTACTTC.

This clonotype was counted many times. The chain's CDR3 is CSARDLDRGNTIYF. In DNA, the CDR3 is TGCAGTGCTAGAGATCTGGACAGGGGAAACACCATATATTTT. This rearrangement joins TRBV20-1 to TRBJ1-3, with 7 nucleotides matching TRBD1. The V gene's germline CDR1 is DFQATT and CDR2 SNEGSKA (reference sequence). The CDR3 is 14 amino acids. V dropped 0 bases and J dropped 4; count of bases not matched to a gene: 3.

This clonotype was recorded once. V usage is TRBV7-9 and J usage is TRBJ1-6; D unclear. CDR1 and CDR2 (germline): SEHNR, FQNEAQ (reference sequence). The CDR3 is 14 residues long. Trimming left V 5 bases short and J 12 bases short, with 17 bases between. CDR3 bases: TGTGCCAGCAGCCCCCCGGATTATCGGGGACCCCTCCACTTT. It yields the protein CASSPPDYRGPLHF.

V gene TRBV12-3 or TRBV12-4 combines with J gene TRBJ1-1; D is unresolved. The length of the CDR3 is 14 residues. Between the trimmed V and J ends, which lost 3 bases and 4 bases, there was a span of 12 bases. The CDR3 is CASSFAGRSTEAFF. The CDR3 DNA reads TGTGCCAGCAGTTTCGCGGGGAGGAGCACTGAAGCTTTCTTT.

This clonotype was counted a few times. CDR3 in amino acids: CASSGGHIFAGANVLTF. The CDR3 coding sequence is TGTGCCAGCAGCGGGGGACATATATTTGCTGGGGCCAACGTCCTGACTTTC. The chain employs TRBV7-8 and TRBJ2-6, with a tentative D call TRBD1 (6 bases). This CDR3 is built from 17 residues. The V gene's germline CDR1 is SGHVS and CDR2 FQNEAQ. With 5 bases removed from V and 2 bases from J, the gap between germline ends came to 16 bases.

V gene TRBV4-2 combines with J gene TRBJ2-7, with TRBD2 identical over 7 bases. The trim removed 1 base at V and 1 base at J, leaving 4 bases unmatched. The CDR3 has 15 residues. The germline V gene encodes CDR1 LGHNA and CDR2 YNFKEQ. The CDR3 DNA is TGTGCCAGCAGCCAAGTTGGGACTACTTCCTACGAGCAGTACTTC. This encodes CASSQVGTTSYEQYF.

This clonotype was counted only a few times. This chain joins TRBV5-1 and TRBJ2-7; 10 bases are a match to TRBD2. The CDR3 consists of 14 residues. The V gene end was trimmed by 4 bases and the J gene end by 6 bases; junction bases not matched to a gene: 7. The germline V gene has CDR1 SGHRS and CDR2 YFSETQ. The CDR3 region has the DNA TGCGCCAGCAGCCTTAGCGGGAGGCGGAGCGAGCAGTACTTC. Its protein is CASSLSGRRSEQYF.

This clonotype was detected a few times. The chain recombines TRBV6-1 with TRBJ2-5; D not resolved. CDR3 size: 14 residues. Germline-derived CDR1 and CDR2 are MNHNS and SASEGT. Trimming removed 4 bases at V and 4 bases at J, with 13 bases between. This CDR3 reads CASSVLNIRETQYF. CDR3 DNA: TGTGCCAGCAGTGTTCTTAACATCAGAGAGACCCAGTACTTC.

This clonotype was detected only a few times. The chain couples TRBV4-2 to TRBJ2-2; no clear D. Trimming shortened V by 11 bases and J by 4 bases, and 17 bases separated the two germline ends. The germline CDR1 and CDR2 sequences are LGHNA and YNFKEQ. The CDR3 is 14 residues long. For the CDR3, the DNA is TGTGCCGCCAATAATCCCCGCTCCACCGGGGAGCTGTTTTTT. Translating gives CAANNPRSTGELFF.

This rearrangement joins TRBV5-1 to TRBJ2-1, with 8 bases fitting TRBD2. Germline V CDR1 and CDR2: SGHRS, YFSETQ. Trimming cost V 4 bases and J 0 bases; bases outside gene matches: 12. The CDR3 covers 18 residues. The DNA of the CDR3 is TGCGCCAGCAGCCCCCGGGAGGGCGGGGCCAGCTCCTACAATGAGCAGTTCTTC. The encoded protein is CASSPREGGASSYNEQFF. Supplemented by reference TRBV5-1 and TRBJ2-1, the full variable domain reads KAGVTQTPRYLIKTRGQQVTLSCSPISGHRSVSWYQQTPGQGLQFLFEYFSETQRNKGNFPGRFSGRQFSNSRSEMNVSTLELGDSALYLCASSPREGGASSYNEQFFGPGTRLTVL.

In its sample, this clonotype was seen a few times. V gene TRBV20-1 combines with J gene TRBJ2-7; D possibly corresponds to TRBD1 (6 bases). Germline V gene lookup returns CDR1 DFQATT and CDR2 SNEGSKA (reference sequence). This CDR3 spans 13 amino acids. Between the trimmed V and J ends, which lost 5 bases and 6 bases, there was a span of 17 bases. The CDR3 nucleotides are TGCAGTGCTGACTCCAGGGGAGCTTCCGAGCAGTACTTC. Residues: CSADSRGASEQYF.

This chain joins TRBV27 and TRBJ2-7; TRBD1 or TRBD2 may be the D gene (5 bases each). From germline, CDR1 is MNHEY and CDR2 SMNVEV (reference sequence). V lost 3 bases, J lost 6 bases, and 15 bases lay in between. The CDR3 spans 14 residues. In DNA, the CDR3 is TGTGCCAGCAGTTTTTGGCAGGGTGGGGGCGAGCAGTACTTC. Translation: CASSFWQGGGEQYF.

This sequence joins TRBV7-6 and TRBJ2-3; D unresolved. The CDR3 runs to 12 residues. Trimming left V 5 bases short and J 8 bases short, with 11 bases between. Germline lookup yields CDR1 SGHVS and CDR2 FNYEAQ. The DNA of the CDR3 is TGTGCCAGCAGCCCGTCCCTGGGTACGCAGTATTTT. Translation: CASSPSLGTQYF.

The J gene is TRBJ2-3, the V gene TRBV5-1; D ambiguous. Germline values: CDR1 SGHRS, CDR2 YFSETQ. V dropped 0 bases and J dropped 4 bases, with 9 bases sitting between them. The CDR3 is 14 residues long. The CDR3: CASSLAAPPDTQYF. In DNA form, the CDR3 reads TGCGCCAGCAGCTTGGCGGCGCCCCCAGATACGCAGTATTTT.

This clonotype came up many times. The J gene is TRBJ2-1, the V gene TRBV12-3 or TRBV12-4; TRBD1 might be the D (5 bases). The V end was cut by 6 bases, the J end by 1 base, with 10 bases between. The CDR3 length is 14 residues. The CDR3 DNA reads TGTGCCAGCAGCCGCGACAGATCCTACAATGAGCAGTTCTTC. It specifies CASSRDRSYNEQFF.